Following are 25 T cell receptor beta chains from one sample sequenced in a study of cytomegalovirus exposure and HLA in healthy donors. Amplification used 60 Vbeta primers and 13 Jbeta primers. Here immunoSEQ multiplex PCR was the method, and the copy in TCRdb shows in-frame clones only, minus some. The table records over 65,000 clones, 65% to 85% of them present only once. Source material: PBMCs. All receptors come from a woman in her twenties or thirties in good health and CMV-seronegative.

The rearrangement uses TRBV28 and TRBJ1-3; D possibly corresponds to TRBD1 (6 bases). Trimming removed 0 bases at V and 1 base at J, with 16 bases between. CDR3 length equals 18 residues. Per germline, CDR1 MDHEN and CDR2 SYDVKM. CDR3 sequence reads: CASSLWARGQASGNTIYF. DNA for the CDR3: TGTGCCAGCAGTTTATGGGCCAGGGGTCAAGCTTCTGGAAACACCATATATTTT. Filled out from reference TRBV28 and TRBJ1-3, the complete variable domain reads DVKVTQSSRYLVKRTGEKVFLECVQDMDHENMFWYRQDPGLGLRLIYFSYDVKMKEKGDIPEGYSVSREKKERFSLILESASTNQTSMYLCASSLWARGQASGNTIYFGEGSWLTVV.

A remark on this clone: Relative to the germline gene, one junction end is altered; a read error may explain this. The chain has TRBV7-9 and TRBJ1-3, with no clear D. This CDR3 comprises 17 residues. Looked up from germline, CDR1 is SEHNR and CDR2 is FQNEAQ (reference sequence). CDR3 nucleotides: TGTTCCAGCAGCTTTTTAGGAGTGGAAATCTCTGGAAACACCATATATTTT. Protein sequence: CSSSFLGVEISGNTIYF.

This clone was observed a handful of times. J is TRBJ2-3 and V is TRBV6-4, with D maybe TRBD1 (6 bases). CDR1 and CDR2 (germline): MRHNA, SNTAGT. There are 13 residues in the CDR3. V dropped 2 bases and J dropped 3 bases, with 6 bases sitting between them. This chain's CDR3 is CASSDRGTDTQYF. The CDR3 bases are TGTGCCAGCAGTGACAGGGGGACAGATACGCAGTATTTT.

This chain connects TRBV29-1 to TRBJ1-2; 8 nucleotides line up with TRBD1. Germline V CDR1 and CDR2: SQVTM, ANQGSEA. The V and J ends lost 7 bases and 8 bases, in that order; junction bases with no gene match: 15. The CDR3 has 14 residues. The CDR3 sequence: CSAPSGGRRGGYTF. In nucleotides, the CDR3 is TGCAGCGCCCCATCAGGGGGCAGGAGGGGAGGCTACACCTTC.

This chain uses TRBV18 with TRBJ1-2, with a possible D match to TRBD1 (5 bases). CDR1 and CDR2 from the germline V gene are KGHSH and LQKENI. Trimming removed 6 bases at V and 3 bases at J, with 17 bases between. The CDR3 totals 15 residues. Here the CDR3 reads CASSQGGGSDYGYTF. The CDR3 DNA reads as TGTGCCAGCTCCCAGGGAGGAGGGTCGGACTATGGCTACACCTTC. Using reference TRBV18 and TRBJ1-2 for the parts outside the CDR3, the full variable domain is NAGVMQNPRHLVRRRGQEARLRCSPMKGHSHVYWYRQLPEEGLKFMVYLQKENIIDESGMPKERFSAEFPKEGPSILRIQQVVRGDSAAYFCASSQGGGSDYGYTFGSGTRLTVV.

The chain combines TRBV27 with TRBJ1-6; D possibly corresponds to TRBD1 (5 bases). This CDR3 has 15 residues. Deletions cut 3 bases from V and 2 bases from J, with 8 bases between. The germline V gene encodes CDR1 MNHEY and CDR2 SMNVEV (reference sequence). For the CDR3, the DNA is TGTGCCAGCAGTTTCGTGGGGCCCTATAATTCACCCCTCCACTTT. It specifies CASSFVGPYNSPLHF.

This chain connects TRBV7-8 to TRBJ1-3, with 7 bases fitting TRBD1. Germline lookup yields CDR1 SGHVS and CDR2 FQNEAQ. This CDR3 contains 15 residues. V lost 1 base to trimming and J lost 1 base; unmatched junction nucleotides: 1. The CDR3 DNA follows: TGTGCCAGCAGCTTAGAGGGACAGTCTGGAAACACCATATATTTT. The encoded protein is CASSLEGQSGNTIYF.

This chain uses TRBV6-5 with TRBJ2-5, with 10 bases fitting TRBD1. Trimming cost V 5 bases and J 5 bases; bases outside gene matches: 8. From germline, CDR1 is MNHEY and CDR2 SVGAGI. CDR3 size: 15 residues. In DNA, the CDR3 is TGTGCCAGCAGTGTAGACAGGGGGCCGAGGGAGACCCAGTACTTC. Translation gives CASSVDRGPRETQYF.

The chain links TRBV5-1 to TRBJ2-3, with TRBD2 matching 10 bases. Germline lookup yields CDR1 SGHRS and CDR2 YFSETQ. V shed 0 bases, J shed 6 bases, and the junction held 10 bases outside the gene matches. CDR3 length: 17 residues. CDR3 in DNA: TGCGCCAGCAGCTTGGAACTAGCGGGGTCCCTTGGGGATACGCAGTATTTT. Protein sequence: CASSLELAGSLGDTQYF.

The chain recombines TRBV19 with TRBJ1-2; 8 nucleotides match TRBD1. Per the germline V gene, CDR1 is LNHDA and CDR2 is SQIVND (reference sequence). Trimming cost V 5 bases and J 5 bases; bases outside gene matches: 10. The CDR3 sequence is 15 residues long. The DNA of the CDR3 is TGTGCCAGTAGTGTGCCAGGGGGCGCGGGTTATGGCTACACCTTC. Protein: CASSVPGGAGYGYTF.

Here the CDR3 reads CASSLPDRGLTYEQYF. The CDR3 region has the DNA TGTGCCAGCAGTTTGCCTGACCGAGGACTTACCTACGAGCAGTACTTC. This chain uses TRBV28 with TRBJ2-7; maybe TRBD2 (5 bases). This CDR3 contains 16 residues. V shed 3 bases and J shed 2 bases, with 17 bases lying between them. Per germline, CDR1 MDHEN and CDR2 SYDVKM.

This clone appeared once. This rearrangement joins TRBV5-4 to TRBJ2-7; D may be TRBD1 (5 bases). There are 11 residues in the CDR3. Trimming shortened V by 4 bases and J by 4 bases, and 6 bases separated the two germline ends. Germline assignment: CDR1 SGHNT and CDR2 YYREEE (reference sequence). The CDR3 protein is CASSGAYEQYF. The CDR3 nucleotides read TGTGCCAGCAGCGGGGCTTACGAGCAGTACTTC.

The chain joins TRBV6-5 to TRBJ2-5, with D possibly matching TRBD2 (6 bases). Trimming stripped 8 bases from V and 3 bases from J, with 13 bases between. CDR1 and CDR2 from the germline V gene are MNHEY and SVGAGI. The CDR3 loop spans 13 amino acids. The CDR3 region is CASRVGGEETQYF. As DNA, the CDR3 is TGTGCCAGCCGGGTCGGAGGGGAAGAGACCCAGTACTTC.

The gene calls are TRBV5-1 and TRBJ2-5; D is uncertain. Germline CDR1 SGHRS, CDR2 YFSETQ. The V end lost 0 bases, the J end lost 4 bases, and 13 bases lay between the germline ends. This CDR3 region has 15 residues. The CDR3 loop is CASSLDPGTAETQYF. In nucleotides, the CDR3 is TGCGCCAGCAGCTTGGACCCGGGTACTGCAGAGACCCAGTACTTC. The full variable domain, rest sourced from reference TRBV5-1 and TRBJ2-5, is KAGVTQTPRYLIKTRGQQVTLSCSPISGHRSVSWYQQTPGQGLQFLFEYFSETQRNKGNFPGRFSGRQFSNSRSEMNVSTLELGDSALYLCASSLDPGTAETQYFGPGTRLLVL.

CDR3 coding DNA: TGTGCCAGCAGTGAACCCACAGGGGGCATAGAGACCCAGTACTTC. Its protein product is CASSEPTGGIETQYF. The chain couples TRBV25-1 to TRBJ2-5; 9 bases align to TRBD1. The germline CDR1 and CDR2 sequences are MGHDK and SYGVNS. Trimming cost V 2 bases and J 4 bases; bases outside gene matches: 5. This CDR3 spans 15 amino acids.

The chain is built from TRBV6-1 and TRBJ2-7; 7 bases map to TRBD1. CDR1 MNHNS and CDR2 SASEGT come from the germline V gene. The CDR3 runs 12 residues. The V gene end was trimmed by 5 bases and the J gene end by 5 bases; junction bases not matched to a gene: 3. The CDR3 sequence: CASSTTGDEQYF. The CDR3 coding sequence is TGTGCCAGCAGTACAACAGGGGACGAGCAGTACTTC.

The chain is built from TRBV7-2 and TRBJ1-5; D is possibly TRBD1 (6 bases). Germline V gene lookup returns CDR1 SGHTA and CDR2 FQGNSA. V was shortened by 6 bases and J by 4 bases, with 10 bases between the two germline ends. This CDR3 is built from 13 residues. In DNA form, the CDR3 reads TGTGCCAGCAGGAGGACAGAAAATCAGCCCCAGCATTTT. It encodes CASRRTENQPQHF.

The CDR3 sequence is CASSYINTEAFF. The CDR3 DNA reads as TGTGCCAGCAGCTACATTAACACTGAAGCTTTCTTT. The chain couples TRBV7-2 to TRBJ1-1; the D is unclear. This CDR3 has 12 amino acids. The V gene lost 4 bases and the J gene lost 2 bases, with 5 bases spanning the gap. CDR1 SGHTA and CDR2 FQGNSA come from the germline V gene.

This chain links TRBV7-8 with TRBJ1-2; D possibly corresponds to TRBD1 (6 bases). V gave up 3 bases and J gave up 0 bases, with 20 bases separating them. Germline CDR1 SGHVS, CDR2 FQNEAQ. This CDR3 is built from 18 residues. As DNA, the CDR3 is TGTGCCAGCAGCTTCGCGACACAGGGTCCCCTAACTAACTATGGCTACACCTTC. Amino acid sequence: CASSFATQGPLTNYGYTF.

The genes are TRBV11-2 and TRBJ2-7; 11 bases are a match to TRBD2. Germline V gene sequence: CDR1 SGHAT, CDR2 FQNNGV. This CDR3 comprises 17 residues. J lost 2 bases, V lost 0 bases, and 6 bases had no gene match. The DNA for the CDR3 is TGTGCCAGCAGCTTAGACTTTCGACTAGCGGGGACCTACGAGCAGTACTTC. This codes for CASSLDFRLAGTYEQYF.

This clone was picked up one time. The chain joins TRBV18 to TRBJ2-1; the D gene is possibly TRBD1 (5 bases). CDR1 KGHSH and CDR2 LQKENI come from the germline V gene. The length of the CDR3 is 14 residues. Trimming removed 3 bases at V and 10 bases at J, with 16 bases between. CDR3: CASSPPMKAGEQFF. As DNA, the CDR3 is TGTGCCAGCTCACCCCCCATGAAGGCAGGGGAGCAGTTCTTC.

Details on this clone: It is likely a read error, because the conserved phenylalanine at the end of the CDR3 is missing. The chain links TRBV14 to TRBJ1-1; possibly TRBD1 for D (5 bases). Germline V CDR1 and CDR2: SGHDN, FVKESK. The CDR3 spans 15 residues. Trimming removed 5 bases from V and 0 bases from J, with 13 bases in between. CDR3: CASSVQEGLNTEAFL. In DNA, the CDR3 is TGTGCCAGCAGCGTGCAGGAGGGGCTGAACACTGAAGCTTTCTTG.

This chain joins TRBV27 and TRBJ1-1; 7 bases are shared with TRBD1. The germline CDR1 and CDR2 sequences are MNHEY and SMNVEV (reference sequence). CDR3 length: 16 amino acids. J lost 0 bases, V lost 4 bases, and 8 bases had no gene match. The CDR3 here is CASSSLLTGLNTEAFF. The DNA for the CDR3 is TGTGCCAGCAGTTCCCTCTTGACAGGGTTGAACACTGAAGCTTTCTTT.

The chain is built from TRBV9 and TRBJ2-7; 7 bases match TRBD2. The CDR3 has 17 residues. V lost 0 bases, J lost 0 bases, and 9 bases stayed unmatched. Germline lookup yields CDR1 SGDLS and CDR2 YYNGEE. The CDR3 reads CASSVGVGGGDSYEQYF. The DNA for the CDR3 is TGTGCCAGCAGCGTAGGAGTTGGCGGGGGAGACTCCTACGAGCAGTACTTC.

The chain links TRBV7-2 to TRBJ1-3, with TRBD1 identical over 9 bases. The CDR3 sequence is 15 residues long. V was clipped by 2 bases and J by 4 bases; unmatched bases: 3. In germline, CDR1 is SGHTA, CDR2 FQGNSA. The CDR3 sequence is CASSLRTGDGNTIYF. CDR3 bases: TGTGCCAGCAGCTTAAGGACAGGGGACGGAAACACCATATATTTT.